Given below is one T cell receptor beta chain in context. What it binds is unknown. The CDR3 is 19 amino acids. CDR1 and CDR2 (germline): MDHEN, SYDVKM. V trimming: 3 bases; J trimming: 1 base; junction bases outside the gene matches: 15. The source of the sample is a study of cytomegalovirus exposure and HLA in healthy donors. Primers for the PCR totalled 60 Vbeta and 13 Jbeta. Assay used: immunoSEQ multiplex PCR; TCRdb lists only in-frame clones, some missing. Among under 250,000 clones listed, roughly four fifths were seen once. The study's findings and limits: The productive fraction for most TCR beta V segments was about 90% or about 30% in an earlier analysis. Later examination showed HLA-associated TCR beta chains had greater clonal expansion than equally common others. Later on, analysis showed that most CMV-associated TCR beta chains appeared to be HLA-restricted.

It was healthy bone marrow donors who served as donors. The TCR sequence derives from a woman in her sixties in good health and CMV-seropositive. The V call is TRBV28, the J call TRBJ1-2; TRBD1 agrees at 9 bases. Specimen: PBMCs. CDR3 nucleotide sequence: TGTGCCAGCAGTTTTTGGGCCCCCCGAACAGGGGGCGATAACTATGGCTACACCTTC. It is translated as CASSFWAPRTGGDNYGYTF.